The 14 T cell receptor beta chains given below trace back to one sample, sequenced in a study of blood T cell repertoires in COVID-19. Profiled with immunoSEQ multiplex PCR; TCRdb holds only in-frame clones, not every one. The sample contains about 110,000 clones, over 80% of which appear only once. The sample was peripheral blood. Receptor source: a human donor in a cohort sampled during active COVID-19.

The gene calls are TRBV5-1 and TRBJ2-7; TRBD2 aligns across 7 bases. This CDR3 contains 15 residues. The V gene's germline CDR1 is SGHRS and CDR2 YFSETQ. With V trimmed by 1 base and J by 1 base, 5 bases remained unmatched. The CDR3 loop is CASSLLWRESYEQYF. DNA of the CDR3: TGCGCCAGCAGCTTGCTGTGGCGGGAGTCCTACGAGCAGTACTTC.

This chain joins TRBV13 and TRBJ2-5; maybe TRBD1 (5 bases). Trimming left V 2 bases short and J 9 bases short, with 13 bases between. This CDR3 comprises 13 residues. Germline CDR1 reads PRHDT; CDR2 reads FYEKMQ (reference sequence). The CDR3, as DNA: TGTGCCAGCAGCTTAAACCCCTTAGGGGCCCAGTACTTC. It specifies CASSLNPLGAQYF.

The rearrangement links TRBV7-3 to TRBJ2-1; TRBD2 aligns across 9 bases. The V segment lost 2 bases and the J segment 10 bases; nucleotides outside the gene matches: 6. The CDR3 covers 14 residues. From germline, CDR1 is SGHTA and CDR2 FQGTGA. The chain's CDR3 is CASSLGSGSSEQFF. The CDR3, as DNA: TGTGCCAGCAGCTTAGGTAGCGGGAGTTCGGAGCAGTTCTTC.

V is TRBV3-1 (or the pseudogene TRBV3-2) and J is TRBJ2-5, with 8 bases lining up with TRBD1. The CDR3 sequence is 17 residues long. Germline-derived CDR1 and CDR2 are LGHDT and YNNKEL (reference sequence). The junction had 12 bases not matched to a gene; V was cut back by 1 base and J by 5 bases. The CDR3 sequence: CASSQVGQGANRETQYF. In DNA, the CDR3 is TGTGCCAGCAGCCAAGTAGGGCAGGGGGCTAATCGGGAGACCCAGTACTTC.

The genes are TRBV5-1 and TRBJ1-3; D remains ambiguous. This CDR3 contains 15 residues. The V end was cut by 3 bases, the J end by 0 bases, with 10 bases between. CDR1 is SGHRS and CDR2 is YFSETQ in the germline V gene. This chain's CDR3 is CASSSSGSSGNTIYF. CDR3 nucleotides: TGCGCCAGCAGCTCCTCCGGGTCCTCTGGAAACACCATATATTTT.

The rearrangement links TRBV12-5 to TRBJ2-1; 9 nucleotides agree with TRBD1. The CDR3 runs to 14 residues. Germline trimming cut 6 bases from V and 5 bases from J; bases unmatched to any gene: 5. CDR1 LGHNT and CDR2 FRNRAP come from the germline V gene. CDR3 residues: CASGKGQGNNEQFF. CDR3 nucleotide sequence: TGTGCTAGTGGGAAGGGACAGGGAAACAATGAGCAGTTCTTC.

This clone is a singleton in its sample. This chain uses TRBV5-4 with TRBJ1-2; 10 nucleotides line up with TRBD1. CDR1 is SGHNT, CDR2 YYREEE, per germline (reference sequence). The CDR3 sequence is 17 residues long. V lost 4 bases and J lost 4; bases outside the gene matches: 13. This chain's CDR3 is CASSQGRGTGDSYGYTF. The DNA of the CDR3 is TGTGCCAGCAGCCAGGGTAGGGGGACAGGGGATTCCTATGGCTACACCTTC.

CDR3 loop: CASSTHGDYGYTF. The DNA of the CDR3 is TGTGCCAGCAGCACACATGGAGATTATGGCTACACCTTC. V gene TRBV9 combines with J gene TRBJ1-2; D not resolved. CDR1 is SGDLS, CDR2 YYNGEE, per germline. V was cut by 4 bases and J by 5 bases, with 12 bases left in between. The CDR3 consists of 13 residues. Full variable domain (outside the CDR3, taken from reference TRBV9 and TRBJ1-2): DSGVTQTPKHLITATGQRVTLRCSPRSGDLSVYWYQQSLDQGLQFLIQYYNGEERAKGNILERFSAQQFPDLHSELNLSSLELGDSALYFCASSTHGDYGYTFGSGTRLTVV.

The genes are TRBV7-9 and TRBJ2-7; D unclear. V shed 1 base and J shed 12 bases, with 4 bases lying between them. The CDR3 covers 9 residues. Looked up from germline, CDR1 is SEHNR and CDR2 is FQNEAQ (reference sequence). The CDR3 nucleotides read TGTGCCAGCAGCTTAGTTCTGTACTTC. Protein sequence: CASSLVLYF.

The chain couples TRBV11-3 to TRBJ1-3, with TRBD1 as a possible D gene (5 bases). The germline V gene has CDR1 SGHNT and CDR2 YENEEA. V lost 5 bases to trimming and J lost 2 bases, with 16 bases between them. This CDR3 region has 16 residues. The CDR3, as DNA: TGTGCCAGCAGCAGCTCTAGGGGAGGGCCTGGAAACACCATATATTTT. This gives the protein CASSSSRGGPGNTIYF.

The chain uses TRBV6-5 and TRBJ2-1; D might be TRBD1 (6 bases). This CDR3 is 15 amino acids long. Looked up from germline, CDR1 is MNHEY and CDR2 is SVGAGI. V was cut by 2 bases and J by 0 bases, with 8 bases left in between. DNA for the CDR3: TGTGCCAGCAGTTACGGGGGCCCCTCCTACAATGAGCAGTTCTTC. Translated, it gives CASSYGGPSYNEQFF.

This clone has more than one count but fewer than ten. This chain joins TRBV7-2 and TRBJ1-5, with D possibly being TRBD1 (5 bases). The CDR3 has 15 amino acids. V was trimmed by 2 bases and J by 4 bases, leaving 12 bases between them. Germline-derived CDR1 and CDR2 are SGHTA and FQGNSA. DNA for the CDR3: TGTGCCAGCAGCTTAACGGGGGTAGGAAATCAGCCCCAGCATTTT. Its protein product is CASSLTGVGNQPQHF. The full variable domain, completed using reference TRBV7-2 and TRBJ1-5, is GAGVSQSPSNKVTEKGKDVELRCDPISGHTALYWYRQSLGQGLEFLIYFQGNSAPDKSGLPSDRFSAERTGGSVSTLTIQRTQQEDSAVYLCASSLTGVGNQPQHFGDGTRLSIL.

The V gene is TRBV19, the J gene TRBJ2-2; perhaps TRBD1 as D (6 bases). This CDR3 comprises 15 residues. V lost 9 bases, J lost 1 base, and 15 bases lay in between. Germline V gene data show CDR1 as LNHDA and CDR2 as SQIVND (reference sequence). The CDR3: CASGTTPMNTGELFF. CDR3 sequence (DNA): TGTGCCAGCGGGACAACCCCCATGAACACCGGGGAGCTGTTTTTT.

CDR3 bases: TGTGCCAGCAGTCCCGGGGACAAGGGACAGTACTATGGCTACACCTTC. It yields the protein CASSPGDKGQYYGYTF. The chain links TRBV27 to TRBJ1-2, with 7 bases that match TRBD1. J lost 3 bases, V lost 5 bases, and 12 bases had no gene match. From germline, CDR1 is MNHEY and CDR2 SMNVEV (reference sequence). This CDR3 region has 16 residues.